This T cell receptor (beta chain) originates from a study of blood T cell repertoires in COVID-19. Measured with immunoSEQ multiplex PCR; TCRdb has only the in-frame clones, and not every one. Of some 120,000 clones in the sample, about 88% were seen once. This CDR3 has 12 amino acids. Trimming took 8 bases from V and 6 from J; bases not matched to a gene: 1. Germline CDR1 and CDR2: WSHSY and SAAADI. The source is a man in his fifties or sixties with active COVID-19. The chain joins TRBV10-2 to TRBJ2-2; 9 positions agree with TRBD1. The sample consisted of peripheral blood. The CDR3 DNA reads TGCGCCAGCGGGGACAGGGCCGGGGAGCTGTTTTTT. Translation gives CASGDRAGELFF.